This T cell receptor (beta chain) came from a study of T cells in Graves' hyperthyroidism and ophthalmopathy (dated by TCRdb to the late 2010s). Some background on the complete study: Peripheral blood was collected at initial diagnosis, before any treatment. A discovery cohort of roughly 100 patients, about 43 with Graves' ophthalmopathy and approximately 57 with stable Graves' hyperthyroidism, was used to find distinguishing TCR V-J signatures. Whether ophthalmopathy could be predicted prospectively was tested in an independent validation cohort made up of 18 to 20 hyperthyroidism patients plus 17 patients who later progressed to ophthalmopathy. The approximately 100 discovery patients were randomly split 7:3 into training and test sets. In addition, the study compared T-cell repertoires in thyroid tissue and in blood from several Graves' hyperthyroidism patients. Once sampling was done, hyperthyroidism patients were given methimazole at a starting dose of 30 mg daily, whereas ophthalmopathy patients were given high-dose intravenous methylprednisolone. TCR Vbeta CDR3 sequencing of approximately 140 peripheral blood samples (over 40 ophthalmopathy, roughly 72 hyperthyroidism and roughly 17 progressor patients) is reported in the paper.

General conclusions and limits of the study: Most expanded thyroid clonotypes (frequency above 0.001) were also detected in blood, a finding suggesting that blood repertoires may reflect thyroid immune responses. In validation, the model predicted progression to ophthalmopathy with approximately 71% sensitivity and 72% to 75% specificity, a median of about 6.7 months before onset. Sample size was not statistically predetermined, and investigators were not blinded to group allocation. In cross-validation, a model built on a 13 V-J signature told ophthalmopathy apart from stable hyperthyroidism with about 90% sensitivity and about 81% specificity, and in testing the same model reached 80%/75%.

A patient counted as having stable Graves' hyperthyroidism if no progression to ophthalmopathy occurred over 18 months of follow-up. Hyperthyroidism patients were aged 18 to 65 years and newly diagnosed, with disease duration of less than 2 months. Patients with uncontrolled infections, other autoimmune diseases, pregnancy or lactation were excluded. Diagnoses relied on clinical symptoms, serum thyroxine and TRAb, thyroid ultrasound and orbital computed tomography. PBMCs were separated from 8 to 10 ml of fresh peripheral blood using Ficoll-Paque density gradient centrifugation. Trizol reagent was used to extract total RNA, and RNA quality was then checked on an Agilent 2100 Bioanalyzer. This clonotype is a singleton in its sample. Its antigen has not been determined. A much larger clonotype is one base distant, so this may be a read error. No conserved phenylalanine or tryptophan ends this CDR3, so it is likely a read error.

V gives up 3 bases and J gives up 4 bases, and the segment between their germline ends measures 19 bases. The CDR3 numbers 15 amino acids, ends counted. Only CDR3 DNA remains: 45 bases, in frame from the first base. The germline V gene (reference sequence) sets CDR1 to DFQATT and CDR2 to SNEGSKA. Amplification of TCR beta CDR3 regions was carried out from RNA transcripts. A first-round RT-PCR of the TCR CDR3 used the HTBI primer set with the Qiagen OneStep RT-PCR kit. A second multiplex PCR round built the libraries, followed by size selection and purification. The libraries were sequenced on an Illumina HiSeq2000 using paired-end 100 bp reads. In the paper's pipeline: SOAPnuke was used to process the raw data, removing reads that contained adapters or uncalled bases, had a mean Phred below 15, or lacked an exact match to the constant primer or identifier. COPE v1.2.5 was used to merge the high-quality paired reads, and each unique nucleotide sequence was defined as a clonotype. MiTCR v1.1 was used to align clonotypes to the IMGT TRBV, TRBD and TRBJ reference segments. The analysis was restricted to V-J combinations with a frequency above 0.0001, which together covered 99% to 99.2% of the repertoires. The TCS score was defined as the ratio of F50 (clonal expansion) to E x V (chaos), calculated using BLOSUM62-based TCRdist between CDR3 peptides within each V-J. Welch's t-statistics and random forest reduced just over 500 V-J features to about 13, which were used in a naive Bayes classifier (R e1071). TCRdb cleaned the public reads at Q25 with fastp, built clones with MiXCR and kept in-frame beta chains. One record per CDR3 amino acid sequence lists the most common genes and DNA. The V and J calls follow TCRdb's processing rather than the paper's. The sample table contains around 450,000 distinct CDR3 sequences; only one count was recorded for 15% to 19% of them. Around 7.3% of the sample rests with the top ten.

The rearranged segments are TRBV20-1 and TRBJ2-7, and TRBD2 may be the D gene, going by 6 matching bases. The receptor was derived from a woman between 18 and 29 years old with Graves' hyperthyroidism. Material: blood. DNA sequence: TGCAGTGCTAGTATGGGGTCCGGGAGAGGATACGAGCAGTACTCC. This codes for CSASMGSGRGYEQYS.